The 20 T cell receptor beta chains given below trace back to one sample, sequenced in a study of Ad26.COV2.S vaccination and SARS-CoV-2 variants. Treatment in this sample: roughly 18 received Ad26.COV2.S at low or high dose, single or two shots; 5 received placebo; per-sample allocation not given. Specimen acquisition occurred on day 63 following the initial vaccine or placebo injection. The assay was immunoSEQ multiplex PCR, and TCRdb's table has in-frame clones only and misses some. This table holds 350,000 to 400,000 clones, more than 85% found once. Specimen: peripheral blood, collected in a trial of Ad26.COV2.S vaccine versus placebo. These receptors originate from a person between 18 and 60 years old who received the Ad26.COV2.S COVID-19 vaccine or a placebo.

The chain joins TRBV27 to TRBJ1-2, with D possibly TRBD1 on 5 matching bases. Germline V gene data show CDR1 as MNHEY and CDR2 as SMNVEV (reference sequence). The CDR3 is 14 residues long. With 3 bases removed from V and 8 bases from J, the gap between germline ends came to 16 bases. The CDR3 bases are TGTGCCAGCAGTTTCCGCAAAGGGGTGGGGGGCTACACCTTC. Its translation is CASSFRKGVGGYTF.

The rearrangement links TRBV30 to TRBJ1-3; the match to TRBD1 covers 8 bases. Trimming at V came to 1 base and at J to 0 bases, leaving 11 bases not matched to a gene. The CDR3 length is 18 residues. The germline gives CDR1 GTSNPN, CDR2 SVGIG (reference sequence). The CDR3 region has the DNA TGTGCCTGGAGTGCGGGACAGGTGCCCGACTTCTCTGGAAACACCATATATTTT. Its translation: CAWSAGQVPDFSGNTIYF.

This sequence joins TRBV10-2 and TRBJ1-5, with D maybe TRBD1 (5 bases). The CDR3 is 14 residues long. V lost 10 bases to trimming and J lost 0 bases, with 13 bases between them. Germline V lookup: CDR1 WSHSY, CDR2 SAAADI. CDR3 sequence (DNA): TGCGCCACCCTGGACAATTATAGCAATCAGCCCCAGCATTTT. Translating it yields CATLDNYSNQPQHF.

This chain joins TRBV27 and TRBJ2-2; D is uncertain. The CDR3 runs 14 residues. V was trimmed by 5 bases and J by 1 base, leaving 8 bases between them. The germline V gene encodes CDR1 MNHEY and CDR2 SMNVEV (reference sequence). Here the CDR3 DNA reads TGTGCCAGCAGTCGATCCTTGAACACCGGGGAGCTGTTTTTT. Its protein product is CASSRSLNTGELFF.

CDR3 in DNA: TGTGCCAGCAGCAGGGGGGACACCGGGGAGCTGTTTTTT. Protein: CASSRGDTGELFF. The chain has TRBV4-2 and TRBJ2-2, with D perhaps assigned TRBD1 or TRBD2 (6 bases each). V was cut by 5 bases and J by 3 bases, with 7 bases left in between. Looked up from germline, CDR1 is LGHNA and CDR2 is YNFKEQ. This CDR3 has 13 amino acids.

This chain links TRBV7-2 with TRBJ2-1; D is perhaps TRBD1 (6 bases). Germline CDR1 SGHTA, CDR2 FQGNSA. The germline V and J ends were trimmed by 2 bases and 4 bases, with 6 bases remaining between them. This CDR3 comprises 13 residues. The CDR3 is CASSLQGYNEQFF. As DNA, the CDR3 is TGTGCCAGCAGCTTACAGGGGTACAATGAGCAGTTCTTC.

The chain carries TRBV25-1 and TRBJ1-2; tentative D call: TRBD1 (5 bases). The germline V gene has CDR1 MGHDK and CDR2 SYGVNS. V gave up 6 bases and J gave up 0 bases, with 5 bases separating them. The CDR3 contains 12 residues. The CDR3 nucleotides are TGTGCCAGCAGGACAGCTAACTATGGCTACACCTTC. Translating it yields CASRTANYGYTF.

The V gene is TRBV7-7, the J gene TRBJ2-2; the match to TRBD2 covers 16 bases. V dropped 8 bases and J dropped 4; count of bases not matched to a gene: 13. This CDR3 comprises 19 residues. CDR1 and CDR2 from the germline V gene are SSHAT and FNYEAQ (reference sequence). The CDR3 loop reads CASASGTSGGASSTGELFF. CDR3 sequence (DNA): TGTGCCAGCGCCTCCGGGACTAGCGGGGGGGCCAGTTCCACCGGGGAGCTGTTTTTT.

This chain connects TRBV10-3 to TRBJ1-2, with a tentative D call TRBD1 (5 bases). This CDR3 is 14 amino acids long. Germline V gene data show CDR1 as ENHRY and CDR2 as SYGVKD. V lost 8 bases to trimming and J lost 5 bases, with 18 bases between them. This chain's CDR3 is CAIRPDLGTYGYTF. The CDR3 DNA sequence: TGTGCCATCCGACCCGATTTGGGGACGTATGGCTACACCTTC.

The rearrangement uses TRBV9 and TRBJ1-5; 9 bases map to TRBD1. The CDR3 length is 16 residues. Germline V CDR1 and CDR2: SGDLS, YYNGEE. Unmatched junction bases numbered 7, after V lost 0 bases and J lost 6 bases. The CDR3 sequence is CASSVDTGGASQPQHF. CDR3 sequence (DNA): TGTGCCAGCAGCGTAGATACAGGGGGCGCGAGTCAGCCCCAGCATTTT.

This clone was observed once. The V gene is TRBV10-3, the J gene TRBJ1-3; TRBD1 aligns across 8 bases. CDR1 is ENHRY, CDR2 SYGVKD, per germline. J gave up 0 bases and V 10 bases, and 5 bases lay outside the gene matches. The length of the CDR3 is 14 residues. The CDR3 reads CATTGGISGNTIYF. In nucleotides, the CDR3 is TGTGCCACCACAGGGGGAATCTCTGGAAACACCATATATTTT.

CDR3 in DNA: TGTGCCAGCAGTAAAACATCCGGGGGAAATGGCTACACCTTC. Its translation is CASSKTSGGNGYTF. The genes are TRBV6-5 and TRBJ1-2; D might be TRBD1 (5 bases). In germline, CDR1 is MNHEY, CDR2 SVGAGI. The CDR3 runs 14 residues. Trimming removed 5 bases at V and 6 bases at J, with 16 bases between.

This sequence joins TRBV12-3 or TRBV12-4 and TRBJ2-7; D gene ambiguous. V lost 6 bases to trimming and J lost 5 bases, with 11 bases between them. The CDR3 is made up of 12 amino acids. The CDR3 here is CASSTSSHEQYF. The CDR3 DNA reads as TGTGCCAGCAGCACCTCATCCCACGAGCAGTACTTC.

The V and J genes are TRBV19 and TRBJ1-2, with 8 bases fitting TRBD1. Trimming removed 6 bases from V and 8 bases from J; junction bases left unmatched: 14. From germline, CDR1 is LNHDA and CDR2 SQIVND (reference sequence). This CDR3 is 15 amino acids long. Here the CDR3 reads CASRLTGQGAKGYTF. CDR3 bases: TGTGCCAGTAGGCTCACCGGACAGGGAGCTAAGGGCTACACCTTC.

This clone was seen once. The sample carries other DNA sequences with the same CDR3. The chain combines TRBV2 with TRBJ1-1; no definite D call. The germline V and J ends were trimmed by 6 bases and 0 bases, with 8 bases remaining between them. The CDR3 extends over 13 amino acids. The germline gives CDR1 SNHLY, CDR2 FYNNEI. As DNA, the CDR3 is TGTGCCAGCAGGAGAGACCTGAACACTGAAGCTTTCTTT. This sequence encodes CASRRDLNTEAFF.

V is TRBV27 and J is TRBJ2-1; 9 nucleotides agree with TRBD2. In germline, CDR1 is MNHEY, CDR2 SMNVEV (reference sequence). The CDR3 consists of 16 residues. V lost 2 bases to trimming and J lost 10 bases; unmatched junction nucleotides: 12. The CDR3: CASSLIGGGGADEQFF. In nucleotides, the CDR3 is TGTGCCAGCAGTTTAATCGGAGGCGGGGGGGCCGACGAGCAGTTCTTC.

The chain combines TRBV10-3 with TRBJ2-7; tentative D call: TRBD1 (5 bases). The length of the CDR3 is 13 residues. Germline CDR1 and CDR2: ENHRY and SYGVKD. The V end was cut by 7 bases, the J end by 0 bases, with 10 bases between. The CDR3 bases are TGTGCCATCATGCAGGGAACCTCCTACGAGCAGTACTTC. Its protein product is CAIMQGTSYEQYF.

The genes are TRBV7-9 and TRBJ1-1, with D possibly matching TRBD1 (6 bases). The CDR3 loop spans 12 amino acids. V was shortened by 5 bases and J by 8 bases, with 12 bases between the two germline ends. CDR1 and CDR2 from the germline V gene are SEHNR and FQNEAQ (reference sequence). CDR3 in DNA: TGTGCCAGCAGCCAACGGACAGAAGAAGCTTTCTTT. Its translation: CASSQRTEEAFF.

The CDR3 is CASSLGSTEAFF. CDR3 DNA sequence: TGCGCCAGCAGTCTAGGGAGCACTGAAGCTTTCTTT. This chain links TRBV23-1 with TRBJ1-1; D uncertain. TRBV23-1 is an ORF for which the function is uncertain. This CDR3 comprises 12 residues. The V gene lost 4 bases and the J gene lost 4 bases, with 7 bases spanning the gap.

In its sample, this clone was seen once. The CDR3 coding sequence is TGTGCCAGCAAATCGTGGAAGAACACTGAAGCTTTCTTT. It encodes CASKSWKNTEAFF. V and J are TRBV25-1 and TRBJ1-1, with unresolved D. Germline CDR1 and CDR2: MGHDK and SYGVNS. CDR3 length: 13 amino acids. V was cut by 7 bases and J by 1 base, with 10 bases left in between.